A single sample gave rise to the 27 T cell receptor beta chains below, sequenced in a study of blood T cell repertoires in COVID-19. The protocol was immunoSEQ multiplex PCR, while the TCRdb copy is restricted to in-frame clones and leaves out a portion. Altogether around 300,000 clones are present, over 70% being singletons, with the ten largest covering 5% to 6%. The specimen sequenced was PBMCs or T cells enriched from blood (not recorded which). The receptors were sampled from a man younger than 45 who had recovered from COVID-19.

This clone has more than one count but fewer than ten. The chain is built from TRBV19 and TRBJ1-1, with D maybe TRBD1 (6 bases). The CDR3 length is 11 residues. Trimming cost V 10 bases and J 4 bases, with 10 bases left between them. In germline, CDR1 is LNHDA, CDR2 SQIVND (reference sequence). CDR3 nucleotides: TGTGCCACTACAGGGCTCACTGAAGCTTTCTTT. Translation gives CATTGLTEAFF.

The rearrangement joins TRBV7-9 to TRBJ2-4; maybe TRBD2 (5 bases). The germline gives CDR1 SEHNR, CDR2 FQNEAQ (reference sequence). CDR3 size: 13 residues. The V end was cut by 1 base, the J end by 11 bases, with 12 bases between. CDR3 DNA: TGTGCCAGCAGCTTAGACCCCGGAGGACTTCAGTACTTC. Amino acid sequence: CASSLDPGGLQYF.

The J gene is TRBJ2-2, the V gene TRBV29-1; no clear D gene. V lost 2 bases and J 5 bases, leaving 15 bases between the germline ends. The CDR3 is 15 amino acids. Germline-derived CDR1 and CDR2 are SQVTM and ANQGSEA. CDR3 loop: CSVESLGTTTGELFF. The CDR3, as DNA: TGCAGCGTTGAATCTCTTGGCACCACAACCGGGGAGCTGTTTTTT.

The CDR3, as DNA: TGCGCCAGCAGCTCAGTCGGGACAGGGTCCTACGAGCAGTACTTC. Translation: CASSSVGTGSYEQYF. This rearrangement joins TRBV5-1 to TRBJ2-7; TRBD1 matches 9 bases. Losses at the gene ends were 3 bases for V and 1 base for J; bases not matched to a gene: 5. The CDR3 extends over 15 amino acids. Germline values: CDR1 SGHRS, CDR2 YFSETQ. Based on the CDR3 plus reference TRBV5-1 and TRBJ2-7, the full variable domain is KAGVTQTPRYLIKTRGQQVTLSCSPISGHRSVSWYQQTPGQGLQFLFEYFSETQRNKGNFPGRFSGRQFSNSRSEMNVSTLELGDSALYLCASSSVGTGSYEQYFGPGTRLTVT.

Here the CDR3 DNA reads TGTGCCAGCAGTAACCCACGGACTAGCGGGGGGGCGGATGAGCAGTTCTTC. Its translation: CASSNPRTSGGADEQFF. The rearrangement uses TRBV2 and TRBJ2-1; 15 nucleotides agree with TRBD2. The ends lost 5 bases at V and 8 bases at J; junction bases unmatched: 10. Germline V gene lookup returns CDR1 SNHLY and CDR2 FYNNEI. There are 17 residues in the CDR3.

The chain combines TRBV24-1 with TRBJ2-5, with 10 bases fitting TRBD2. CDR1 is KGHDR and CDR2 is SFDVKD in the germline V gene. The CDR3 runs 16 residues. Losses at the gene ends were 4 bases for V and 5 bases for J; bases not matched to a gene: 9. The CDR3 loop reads CATSETKRGGLETQYF. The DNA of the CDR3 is TGTGCCACCAGTGAGACCAAGCGGGGGGGCCTTGAGACCCAGTACTTC.

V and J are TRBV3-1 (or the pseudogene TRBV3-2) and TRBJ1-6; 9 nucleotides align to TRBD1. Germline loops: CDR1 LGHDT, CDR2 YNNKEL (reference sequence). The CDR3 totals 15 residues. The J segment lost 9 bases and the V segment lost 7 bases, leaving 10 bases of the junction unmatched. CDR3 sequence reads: CASTLTGGKTSPLHF. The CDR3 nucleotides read TGTGCCAGCACCTTGACAGGGGGGAAAACTTCACCCCTCCACTTT.

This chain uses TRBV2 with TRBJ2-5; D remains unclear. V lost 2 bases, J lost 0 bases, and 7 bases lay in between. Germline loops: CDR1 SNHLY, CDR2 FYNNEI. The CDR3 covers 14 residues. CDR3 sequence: CASSEIQYQETQYF. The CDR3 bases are TGTGCCAGCAGTGAAATACAGTACCAAGAGACCCAGTACTTC. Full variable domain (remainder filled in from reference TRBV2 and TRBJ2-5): EPEVTQTPSHQVTQMGQEVILRCVPISNHLYFYWYRQILGQKVEFLVSFYNNEISEKSEIFDDQFSVERPDGSNFTLKIRSTKLEDSAMYFCASSEIQYQETQYFGPGTRLLVL.

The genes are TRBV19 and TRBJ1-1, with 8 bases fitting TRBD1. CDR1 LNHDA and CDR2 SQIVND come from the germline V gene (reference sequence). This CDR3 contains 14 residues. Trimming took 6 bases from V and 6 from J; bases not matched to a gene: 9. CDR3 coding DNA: TGTGCCAGTAGGCCGGACAGGGTTAGAGCTGAAGCTTTCTTT. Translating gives CASRPDRVRAEAFF.

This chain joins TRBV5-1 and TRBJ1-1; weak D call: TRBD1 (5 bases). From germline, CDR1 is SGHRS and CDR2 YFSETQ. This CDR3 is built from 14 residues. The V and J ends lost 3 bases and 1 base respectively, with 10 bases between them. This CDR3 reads CASSWIDRNTEAFF. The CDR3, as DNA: TGCGCCAGCAGCTGGATAGACAGGAACACTGAAGCTTTCTTT.

This CDR3 is CASSLEGQANQPQHF. CDR3 nucleotides: TGTGCCAGCAGCTTAGAGGGACAGGCCAATCAGCCCCAGCATTTT. The chain uses TRBV7-9 and TRBJ1-5, with 8 bases identical to TRBD1. CDR3 length equals 15 residues. The junction had 2 bases not matched to a gene; V was cut back by 1 base and J by 3 bases. In germline, CDR1 is SEHNR, CDR2 FQNEAQ (reference sequence). The full variable domain, rest sourced from reference TRBV7-9 and TRBJ1-5, is DTGVSQNPRHKITKRGQNVTFRCDPISEHNRLYWYRQTLGQGPEFLTYFQNEAQLEKSRLLSDRFSAERPKGSFSTLEIQRTEQGDSAMYLCASSLEGQANQPQHFGDGTRLSIL.

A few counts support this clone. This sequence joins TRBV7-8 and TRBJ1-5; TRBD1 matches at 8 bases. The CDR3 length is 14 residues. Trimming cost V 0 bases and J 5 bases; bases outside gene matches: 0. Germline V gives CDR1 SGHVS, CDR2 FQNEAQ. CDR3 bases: TGTGCCAGCAGCTTAGCGACAGGGGATCAGCCCCAGCATTTT. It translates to CASSLATGDQPQHF. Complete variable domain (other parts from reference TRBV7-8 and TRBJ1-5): GAGVSQSPRYKVAKRGQDVALRCDPISGHVSLFWYQQALGQGPEFLTYFQNEAQLDKSGLPSDRFFAERPEGSVSTLKIQRTQQEDSAVYLCASSLATGDQPQHFGDGTRLSIL.

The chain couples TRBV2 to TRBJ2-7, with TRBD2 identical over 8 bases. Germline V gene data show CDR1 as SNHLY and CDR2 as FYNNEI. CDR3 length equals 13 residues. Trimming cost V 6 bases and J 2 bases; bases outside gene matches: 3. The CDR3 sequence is CASRSGGAYEQYF. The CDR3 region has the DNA TGTGCCAGCAGAAGCGGGGGAGCCTACGAGCAGTACTTC.

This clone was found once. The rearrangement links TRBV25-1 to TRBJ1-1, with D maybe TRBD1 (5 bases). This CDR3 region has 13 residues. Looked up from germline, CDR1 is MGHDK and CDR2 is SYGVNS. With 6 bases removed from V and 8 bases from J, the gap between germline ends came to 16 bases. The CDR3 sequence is CASSPGGGEEAFF. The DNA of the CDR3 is TGTGCCAGCAGCCCCGGCGGGGGAGAGGAAGCTTTCTTT. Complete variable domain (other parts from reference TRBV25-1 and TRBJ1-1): EADIYQTPRYLVIGTGKKITLECSQTMGHDKMYWYQQDPGMELHLIHYSYGVNSTEKGDLSSESTVSRIRTEHFPLTLESARPSHTSQYLCASSPGGGEEAFFGQGTRLTVV.

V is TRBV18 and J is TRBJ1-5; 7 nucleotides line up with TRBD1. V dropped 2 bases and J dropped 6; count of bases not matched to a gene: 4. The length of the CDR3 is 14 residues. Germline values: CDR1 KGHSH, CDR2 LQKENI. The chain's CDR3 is CASSPVGDSQPQHF. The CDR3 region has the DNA TGTGCCAGCTCACCAGTGGGGGACAGTCAGCCCCAGCATTTT. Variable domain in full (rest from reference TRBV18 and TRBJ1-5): NAGVMQNPRHLVRRRGQEARLRCSPMKGHSHVYWYRQLPEEGLKFMVYLQKENIIDESGMPKERFSAEFPKEGPSILRIQQVVRGDSAAYFCASSPVGDSQPQHFGDGTRLSIL.

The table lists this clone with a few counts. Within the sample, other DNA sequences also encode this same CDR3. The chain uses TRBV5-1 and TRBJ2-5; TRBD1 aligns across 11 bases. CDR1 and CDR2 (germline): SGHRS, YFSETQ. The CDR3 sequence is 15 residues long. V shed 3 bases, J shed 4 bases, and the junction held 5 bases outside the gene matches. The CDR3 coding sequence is TGCGCCAGCAGCTCGGACAGGGGGCTTGGAGAGACCCAGTACTTC. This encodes CASSSDRGLGETQYF.

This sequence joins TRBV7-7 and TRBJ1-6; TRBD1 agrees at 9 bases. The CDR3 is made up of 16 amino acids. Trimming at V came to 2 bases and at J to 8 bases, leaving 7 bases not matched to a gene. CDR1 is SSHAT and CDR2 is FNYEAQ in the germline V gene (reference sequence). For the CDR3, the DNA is TGTGCCAGCAGCTTACCCGGGACAGGGATCTATTCACCCCTCCACTTT. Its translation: CASSLPGTGIYSPLHF.

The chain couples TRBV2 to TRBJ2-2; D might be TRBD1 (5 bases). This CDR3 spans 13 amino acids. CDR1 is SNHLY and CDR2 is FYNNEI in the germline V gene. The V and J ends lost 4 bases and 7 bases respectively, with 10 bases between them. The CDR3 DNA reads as TGTGCCAGCAGTGGCCAGGGAAGCGGGGAGCTGTTTTTT. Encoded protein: CASSGQGSGELFF.

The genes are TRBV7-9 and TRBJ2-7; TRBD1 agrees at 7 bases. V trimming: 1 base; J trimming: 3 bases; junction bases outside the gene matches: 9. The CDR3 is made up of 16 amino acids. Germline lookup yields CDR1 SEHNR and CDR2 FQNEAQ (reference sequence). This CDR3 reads CASSLGETGYNYEQYF. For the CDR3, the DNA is TGTGCCAGCAGCTTAGGGGAGACAGGGTATAACTACGAGCAGTACTTC. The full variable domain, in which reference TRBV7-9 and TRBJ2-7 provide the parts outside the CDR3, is DTGVSQNPRHKITKRGQNVTFRCDPISEHNRLYWYRQTLGQGPEFLTYFQNEAQLEKSRLLSDRFSAERPKGSFSTLEIQRTEQGDSAMYLCASSLGETGYNYEQYFGPGTRLTVT.

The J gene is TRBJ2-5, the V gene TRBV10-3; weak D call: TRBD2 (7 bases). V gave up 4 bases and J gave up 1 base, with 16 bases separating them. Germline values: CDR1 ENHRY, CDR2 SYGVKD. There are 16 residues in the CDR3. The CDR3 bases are TGTGCCATCAGTGGGGCTTACGCGGGGGCCCAAGAGACCCAGTACTTC. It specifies CAISGAYAGAQETQYF.

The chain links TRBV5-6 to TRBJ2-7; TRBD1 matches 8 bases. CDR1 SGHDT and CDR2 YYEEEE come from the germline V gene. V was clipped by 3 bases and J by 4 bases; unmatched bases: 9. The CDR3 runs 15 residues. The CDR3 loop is CASSSRTGNNYEQYF. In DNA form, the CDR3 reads TGTGCCAGCAGCTCCCGGACAGGGAATAATTACGAGCAGTACTTC.

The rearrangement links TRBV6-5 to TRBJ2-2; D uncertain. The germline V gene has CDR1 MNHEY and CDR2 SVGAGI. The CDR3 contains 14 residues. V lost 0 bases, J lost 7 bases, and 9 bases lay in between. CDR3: CASSYSKRFGELFF. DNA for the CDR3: TGTGCCAGCAGTTACTCGAAGAGGTTCGGGGAGCTGTTTTTT.

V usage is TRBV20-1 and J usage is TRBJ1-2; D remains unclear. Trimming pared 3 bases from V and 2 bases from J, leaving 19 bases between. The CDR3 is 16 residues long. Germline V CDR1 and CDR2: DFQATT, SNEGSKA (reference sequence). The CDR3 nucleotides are TGCAGTGCTAGTTTGTTTCGACAAGTCGTGAACTATGGCTACACCTTC. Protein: CSASLFRQVVNYGYTF.

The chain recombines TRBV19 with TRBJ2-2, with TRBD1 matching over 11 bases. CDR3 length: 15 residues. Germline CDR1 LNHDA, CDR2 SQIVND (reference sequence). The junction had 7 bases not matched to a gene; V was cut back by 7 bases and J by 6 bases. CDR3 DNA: TGTGCCAGTACCCCTTGGGACAGGGGGTCCGGGGAGCTGTTTTTT. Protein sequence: CASTPWDRGSGELFF.

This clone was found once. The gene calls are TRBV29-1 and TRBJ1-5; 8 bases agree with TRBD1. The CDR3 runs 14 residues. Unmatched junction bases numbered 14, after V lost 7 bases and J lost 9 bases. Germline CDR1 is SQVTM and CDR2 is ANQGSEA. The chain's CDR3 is CSGGQARRYRPQHF. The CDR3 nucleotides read TGCAGCGGGGGACAGGCCAGACGTTATCGGCCCCAGCATTTT. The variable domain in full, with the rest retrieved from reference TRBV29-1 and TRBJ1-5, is SAVISQKPSRDICQRGTSLTIQCQVDSQVTMMFWYRQQPGQSLTLIATANQGSEATYESGFVIDKFPISRPNLTFSTLTVSNMSPEDSSIYLCSGGQARRYRPQHFGDGTRLSIL.

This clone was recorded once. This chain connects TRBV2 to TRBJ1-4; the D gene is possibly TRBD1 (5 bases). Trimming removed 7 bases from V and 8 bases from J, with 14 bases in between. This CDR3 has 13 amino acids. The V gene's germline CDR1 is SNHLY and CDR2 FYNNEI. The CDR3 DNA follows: TGTGCCAGCACGTTTCTTTGGGGCGAAAAACTGTTTTTT. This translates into CASTFLWGEKLFF.

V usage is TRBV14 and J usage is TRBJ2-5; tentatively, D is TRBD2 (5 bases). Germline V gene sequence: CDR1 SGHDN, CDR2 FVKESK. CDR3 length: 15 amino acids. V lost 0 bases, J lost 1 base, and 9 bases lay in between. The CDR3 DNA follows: TGTGCCAGCAGCCAAGATATCGGGGTCCAAGAGACCCAGTACTTC. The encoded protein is CASSQDIGVQETQYF. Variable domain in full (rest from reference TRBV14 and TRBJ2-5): EAGVTQFPSHSVIEKGQTVTLRCDPISGHDNLYWYRRVMGKEIKFLLHFVKESKQDESGMPNNRFLAERTGGTYSTLKVQPAELEDSGVYFCASSQDIGVQETQYFGPGTRLLVL.